This TCR beta chain was identified during a study of immune heterogeneity within non-small cell lung tumors (dated by TCRdb to the late 2010s). Some background on the complete study: By histology, a handful of squamous cell carcinomas, 9 to 11 non-squamous carcinomas and 1 tumor not otherwise specified were included. The study combined whole-exome sequencing, RNA-seq and TCR beta repertoire sequencing of multiple spatially distinct regions from each NSCLC tumor to examine intratumoral immune heterogeneity. TCR repertoire analysis included approximately 56 tumor loci from 15 patients, whereas transcriptome data included only 40 or so loci from around twelve patients. Neoantigen binding to each patient's HLA alleles was predicted with netMHCpan-3.0 for mutant peptides of 8 to 11 amino acids.

The table lists this clonotype with a few counts. Its recognized antigen is unknown. No base-level quality is on record; no much larger clone is a single base apart. Genomic DNA was extracted from bulk tumor tissue and used as the TCR template, and approximately 620 ng gDNA was amplified per sample. During surgery, several biopsies were collected from each primary tumor and placed as far from one another as possible within the tumor mass. The study cohort was described as untreated, and patients were newly diagnosed NSCLC cases undergoing curative surgery. Donors were 15 newly diagnosed non-small cell lung cancer patients undergoing surgery with curative intent. The resected tumor masses were reviewed by two independent pathologists. Only high-quality DNA and RNA samples were carried forward to sequencing. The TCR beta CDR3 region was amplified with a multiplex PCR system whose first round ran for about 9 cycles using 32 V-gene forward primers and 13 J-gene reverse primers. First-round PCR used a QIAGEN Multiplex PCR Kit, and primer sequences were filed in Chinese patent CN105087789A. In a second PCR round, Illumina universal primers were added with the Phusion High-Fidelity PCR Kit. Sequencing of the TCR libraries was done on the Illumina HiSeq X Ten platform in paired-end mode with a 151 bp read length. The original methods were these. Reads lacking multiplex PCR primers were removed with Cutadapt, read pairs were merged with PEAR, and CDR3 regions were called with MiXCR default settings. Shannon entropy measured repertoire diversity, and clonality was calculated as one minus the Shannon entropy divided by the ln of the count of productive unique sequences. Clonotypes present at frequencies of at least 0.5% were defined as dominant or high-frequency T-cell clones. The public reads were reprocessed in TCRdb via fastp at Q25 and MiXCR, keeping in-frame beta chains. Every entry covers one CDR3 protein and lists the most common genes and DNA from its rows. The V and J calls reflect TCRdb's pipeline rather than the authors' work. The sample yields approximately 29,000 distinct CDR3 sequences; around 26% were counted once. Of the sample, about 4% falls within the top ten clones.

The full study reports these points: A moderate positive correlation (R roughly 0.3), which was statistically significant, linked local T-cell repertoire clonality to local tumor mutational burden. Identical dominant CDR3B clonotypes recurred across loci within a patient, yet different tumor locations also harbored unique high-frequency clones. High-frequency TCR beta clonotypes were largely distinct between individual patients.

V was cut back by 0 bases and J by 4 bases, leaving a gap of 7 bases between them. The germline V gene specifies SGDLS as CDR1 and YYNGEE as CDR2. The CDR3 sequence holds 13 residues, the cysteine and phenylalanine included. Only the CDR3 DNA stays, 39 bases, in frame from base 1. The chain uses TRBV9 and TRBJ1-2; confidence is insufficient to name the D gene. Source material: lung tumor tissue. The source of this sequence is a man aged 35-49 years with non-small cell lung cancer. The CDR3 region reads CASSVAGVYGYTF. The DNA sequence is as follows: TGTGCCAGCAGCGTAGCCGGAGTCTATGGCTACACCTTC.